This T cell receptor beta chain was recorded in a study of CD8 T cells in ankylosing spondylitis listed by TCRdb under 2017. A note on the overall study: To find TCR variants linked to disease, the study profiled T cell receptor beta repertoires in ankylosing spondylitis patients and healthy donors. Peripheral blood samples were taken, and synovial fluid was additionally collected from ankylosing spondylitis patients. The full study cohort was made up of approximately 24 ankylosing spondylitis patients and about a hundred healthy donors.

This clonotype was found a few times. Its cognate antigen has yet to be identified. Base-call qualities are not available, and no considerably larger clone is one nucleotide away. Counted from cysteine to phenylalanine, this CDR3 has 16 amino acids. Left in the record is the CDR3 DNA by itself, 48 bases read in frame from the first base. V loses 2 bases at its end and J loses 3 bases; junction bases beyond the gene matches: 5. CDR1 and CDR2 are read off the germline V gene (reference sequence) as DFQATT and SNEGSKA. What the authors observed across the whole study: Some of the motif variants had been reported before in the synovial fluid and blood of reactive arthritis patients, a finding that suggests common disease-initiation mechanisms. Blood from ankylosing spondylitis patients appeared to be characterized by a TCR beta motif made up of 8 or 9 highly homologous amino acid variants. Significant enrichment of the disease-linked clones was reported in matched synovial fluid samples from ankylosing spondylitis patients. The disease-linked clones showed a CD8+ phenotype and occurred at relatively low frequencies in peripheral blood.

The sample was run on an Illumina HiSeq 2500. Quantitative 5'-RACE with molecular barcodes was the method used to prepare the TCR beta libraries. The authors' analysis ran thus. A new computational method, built on a probabilistic model of VDJ rearrangement, was used to identify disease-linked TCR variants. TCRdb reran the public reads through fastp at Q25 and MiXCR, keeping productive beta chains. Each CDR3 protein gets just one entry, which takes the most common genes and DNA from the rows behind it. TCRdb's processing, not the authors' own work, is the source of the V and J calls. Recorded for this sample are 330,000 or so distinct CDR3 sequences; less than 10% of them occurred a single time. Jointly, the top ten make up less than 15% of the sample.

This receptor was identified in a male donor with ankylosing spondylitis. The sequenced sample was blood, either unsorted or a sorted T cell fraction (not recorded which). This sequence uses TRBV20-1 and TRBJ2-3, with 13 bases aligning to TRBD2. CDR3 sequence: CSARKGLAGVTDTQYF. The DNA sequence is TGCAGTGCTAGAAAAGGACTAGCGGGAGTTACAGATACGCAGTATTTT.